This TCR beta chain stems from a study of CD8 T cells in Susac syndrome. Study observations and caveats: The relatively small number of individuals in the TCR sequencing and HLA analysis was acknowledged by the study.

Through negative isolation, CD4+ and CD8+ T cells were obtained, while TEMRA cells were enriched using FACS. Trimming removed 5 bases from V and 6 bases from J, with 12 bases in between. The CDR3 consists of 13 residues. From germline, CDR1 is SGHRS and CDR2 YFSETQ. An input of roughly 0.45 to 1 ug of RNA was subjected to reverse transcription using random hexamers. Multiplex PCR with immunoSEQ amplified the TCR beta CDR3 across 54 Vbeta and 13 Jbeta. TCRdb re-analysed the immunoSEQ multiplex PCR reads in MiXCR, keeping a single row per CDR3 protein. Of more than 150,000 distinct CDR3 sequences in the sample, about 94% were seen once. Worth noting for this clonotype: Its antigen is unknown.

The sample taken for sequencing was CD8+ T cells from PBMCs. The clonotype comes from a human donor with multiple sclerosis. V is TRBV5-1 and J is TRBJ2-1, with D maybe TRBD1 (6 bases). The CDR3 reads CASRDSNRNEQFF. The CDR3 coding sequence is TGCGCCAGCAGGGACAGCAATCGCAATGAGCAGTTCTTC.